Detailed here is one TCR beta chain. This sample was taken from a study of blood T cell repertoires in COVID-19. Germline V CDR1 and CDR2: GTSNPN, SVGIG (reference sequence). The ends were cut back, 8 bases at V and 1 base at J, with 8 bases in the middle. The CDR3 is 11 residues long. Per the original methods: Quantification of nucleated cells was approximated via reference gene primer amplification. Repertoires were generated with immunoSEQ multiplex PCR, while TCRdb's copy carries only in-frame clones and drops some. D and trimming were read from the DNA, whereas the V and J calls and clone size are those reported in that table. The sample consists of approximately 250,000 clones, 70% to 90% of them appearing once.

V and J are TRBV30 and TRBJ1-1, with no clear D. Sequenced input: peripheral blood. This receptor was identified in a young man who had recovered from COVID-19. The CDR3 region is CASYWNTEAFF. In nucleotides, the CDR3 is TGTGCCAGTTACTGGAACACTGAAGCTTTCTTT.